This entry lists 8 T cell receptor beta chains sequenced from one sample in a study of blood T cell repertoires in COVID-19. The method was immunoSEQ multiplex PCR; TCRdb's version includes in-frame clones alone and lacks a portion of them. The table shows roughly 170,000 clones, with 75% to 80% occurring only once. The sequencing sample was made of peripheral blood. The receptor set was obtained from a woman in her 70s with acute or convalescent COVID-19.

V and J are TRBV24-1 and TRBJ1-5; unclear D gene. V was clipped by 4 bases and J by 4 bases, with 7 bases between them. Per the germline V gene, CDR1 is KGHDR and CDR2 is SFDVKD. The CDR3 loop spans 13 amino acids. CDR3 residues: CATSETGNQPQHF. The CDR3 region has the DNA TGTGCCACCAGTGAGACGGGGAATCAGCCCCAGCATTTT.

The rearrangement joins TRBV18 to TRBJ1-1; possibly TRBD1 for D (6 bases). CDR1 and CDR2 (germline): KGHSH, LQKENI. CDR3 length: 14 amino acids. Trimming shortened V by 2 bases and J by 3 bases, and 10 bases separated the two germline ends. CDR3 sequence reads: CASSPAGAYTEAFF. CDR3 sequence (DNA): TGTGCCAGCTCACCAGCAGGGGCTTACACTGAAGCTTTCTTT.

The chain has TRBV3-1 (or the pseudogene TRBV3-2) and TRBJ2-5, with a weak D call TRBD1 (6 bases). The germline V gene encodes CDR1 LGHDT and CDR2 YNNKEL (reference sequence). Trimming removed 2 bases from V and 3 bases from J, with 7 bases in between. The CDR3 loop spans 13 amino acids. CDR3 in amino acids: CASSQRGKETQYF. CDR3 nucleotide sequence: TGTGCCAGCAGCCAAAGGGGGAAAGAGACCCAGTACTTC.

Only one count was recorded for this clone. The chain is built from TRBV7-3 and TRBJ2-2; D unresolved. V dropped 4 bases and J dropped 5 bases, with 11 bases sitting between them. Germline V gene sequence: CDR1 SGHTA, CDR2 FQGTGA. The length of the CDR3 is 14 residues. The chain's CDR3 is CASSSLLGTGELFF. CDR3 nucleotides: TGTGCCAGCAGCTCCCTCCTAGGAACCGGGGAGCTGTTTTTT.

The sample holds one count of this clone. V and J are TRBV10-1 and TRBJ2-3, with a possible D match to TRBD1 (5 bases). Trimming removed 4 bases at V and 2 bases at J, with 10 bases between. The germline V gene has CDR1 WNHNN and CDR2 SYGVQD (reference sequence). This CDR3 is built from 14 residues. CDR3 DNA: TGCGCCAGCAGTGCAGGGATGGTCACAGATACGCAGTATTTT. This translates into CASSAGMVTDTQYF.

The rearrangement uses TRBV6-5 and TRBJ2-1; the match to TRBD2 covers 10 bases. V was clipped by 7 bases and J by 9 bases; unmatched bases: 12. CDR3 length: 15 residues. From germline, CDR1 is MNHEY and CDR2 SVGAGI. The CDR3 loop reads CASKINSGRAGEQFF. CDR3 in DNA: TGTGCCAGCAAAATAAACAGCGGGAGGGCTGGTGAGCAGTTCTTC.

The J gene is TRBJ1-4, the V gene TRBV28; TRBD1 is a possible D gene (6 bases). This CDR3 has 15 residues. The germline CDR1 and CDR2 sequences are MDHEN and SYDVKM. V dropped 6 bases and J dropped 8 bases, with 19 bases sitting between them. DNA of the CDR3: TGTGCCAGCAGGGACAGAGGGGGTTCGGGGGAAAAACTGTTTTTT. It codes for CASRDRGGSGEKLFF. The full variable domain, rest sourced from reference TRBV28 and TRBJ1-4, is DVKVTQSSRYLVKRTGEKVFLECVQDMDHENMFWYRQDPGLGLRLIYFSYDVKMKEKGDIPEGYSVSREKKERFSLILESASTNQTSMYLCASRDRGGSGEKLFFGSGTQLSVL.

The rearrangement uses TRBV2 and TRBJ1-4; weak D call: TRBD1 (5 bases). The CDR3 consists of 14 residues. Germline V gene lookup returns CDR1 SNHLY and CDR2 FYNNEI. V gave up 1 base and J gave up 3 bases, with 6 bases separating them. DNA of the CDR3: TGTGCCAGCAGTGAAGGGACACCTAATGAAAAACTGTTTTTT. Translated: CASSEGTPNEKLFF.